This T cell receptor (beta chain) appears in the sequencing data of a study of identical twins. From the 5' RACE reads, TCRdb called clonotypes with MiXCR, one entry per CDR3 protein. The sample includes 600,000 to 850,000 distinct CDR3 sequences, about 18% of them seen just once. This clonotype was seen only a few times. The same data also contributed to another study, on T cells expressing NK-cell markers. As that report states: Sequencing covered eight donors, seven HCMV-seropositive and one seronegative. More than five of the donors carried dominant NKG2C+ clonotypes that took up about 1.0-8% of their CD8+ T cells.

The sample taken for sequencing was PBMCs. This TCR was recovered from a woman aged 18-29 years in good health.

CDR3 sequence: CAIRDGWDPGANVLTF. In DNA form, the CDR3 reads TGTGCCATCAGGGATGGGTGGGACCCTGGGGCCAACGTCCTGACTTTC. The chain employs TRBV10-3 and TRBJ2-6; D is tentatively TRBD1 or TRBD2 (5 bases each). This CDR3 has 16 residues. The V gene lost 6 bases and the J gene lost 2 bases, with 14 bases spanning the gap. Germline loops: CDR1 ENHRY, CDR2 SYGVKD.